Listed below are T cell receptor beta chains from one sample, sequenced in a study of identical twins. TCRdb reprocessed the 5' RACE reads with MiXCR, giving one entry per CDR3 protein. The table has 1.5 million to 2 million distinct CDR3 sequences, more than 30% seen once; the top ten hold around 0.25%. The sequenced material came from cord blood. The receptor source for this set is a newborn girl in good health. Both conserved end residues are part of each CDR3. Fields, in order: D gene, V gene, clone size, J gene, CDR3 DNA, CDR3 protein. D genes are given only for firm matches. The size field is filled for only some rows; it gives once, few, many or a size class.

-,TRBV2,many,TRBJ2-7,TGTGCCAGCATGAGCTCCTACGAGCAGTACTTC,CASMSSYEQYF
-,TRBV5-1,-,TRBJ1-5,TGCGCCAGCAGCTTTGAGAGGGGGCAGCCCCAGCATTTT,CASSFERGQPQHF
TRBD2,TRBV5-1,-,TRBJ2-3,TGCGCCAGCAGCGCCCTAGCGGGAGGAGGCAAAGATACGCAGTATTTT,CASSALAGGGKDTQYF
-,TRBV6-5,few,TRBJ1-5,TGTGCCAGCAGACAGGGAAGGGGCAATCAGCCCCAGCATTTT,CASRQGRGNQPQHF
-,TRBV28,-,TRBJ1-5,TGTGCCAGCAGTTTTCTATTGGGACAAAACAATCAGCCCCAGCATTTT,CASSFLLGQNNQPQHF
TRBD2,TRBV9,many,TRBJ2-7,TGTGCCAGCAGTGCAACCACCGGGACTAGCAGCCCCTACGAGCAGTACTTC,CASSATTGTSSPYEQYF
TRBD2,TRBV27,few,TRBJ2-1,TGTGCCAGCAGTTTAATGACACCGGGACTAGCGGTTTACAATGAGCAGTTCTTC,CASSLMTPGLAVYNEQFF
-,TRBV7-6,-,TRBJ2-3,TGTGCCAGCAGCTTAGGGCCGTTAGCGGTCGGATCAGATACGCAGTATTTT,CASSLGPLAVGSDTQYF
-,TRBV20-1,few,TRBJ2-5,TGCAGTGCTGGGCCCCGACCCCAAGAGACCCAGTACTTC,CSAGPRPQETQYF
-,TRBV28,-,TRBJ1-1,TGTGCCAGCAGTTTAGAAGTTTGGGACACTGAAGCTTTCTTT,CASSLEVWDTEAFF
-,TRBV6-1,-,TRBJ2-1,TGTGCCAGCAGTGAAGTTCGTTACAATGAGCAGTTCTTC,CASSEVRYNEQFF
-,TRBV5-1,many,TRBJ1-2,TGCGCCAGCAGCTTGGCCAATGGGGATAACTATGGCTACACCTTC,CASSLANGDNYGYTF
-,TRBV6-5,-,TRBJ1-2,TGTGCCAGCAGTTACAGACCTACGGATGGCTACACCTTC,CASSYRPTDGYTF
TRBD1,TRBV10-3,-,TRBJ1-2,TGTGCCATCAGTGACCCGGGACAGGGAAACTATGGCTACACCTTC,CAISDPGQGNYGYTF
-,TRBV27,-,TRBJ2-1,TGTGCCAGCAGTTTAGCCGCTCAAGAGACCCAGTTCTTC,CASSLAAQETQFF